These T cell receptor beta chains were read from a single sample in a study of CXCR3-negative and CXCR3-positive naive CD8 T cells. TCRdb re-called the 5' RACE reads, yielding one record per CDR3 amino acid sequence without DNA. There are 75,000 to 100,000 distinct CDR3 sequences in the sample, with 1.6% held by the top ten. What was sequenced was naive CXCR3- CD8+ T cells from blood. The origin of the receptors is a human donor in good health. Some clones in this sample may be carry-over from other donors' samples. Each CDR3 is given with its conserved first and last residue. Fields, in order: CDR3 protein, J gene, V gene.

CDR3 protein: CASSLTLRGTEAFF
J gene: TRBJ1-1
V gene: TRBV12-3/TRBV12-4

CDR3 protein: CASTQLGTSGDEQYF
J gene: TRBJ2-7
V gene: TRBV4-1

CDR3 protein: CSVEDDGYEQYF
J gene: TRBJ2-7
V gene: TRBV29-1

CDR3 protein: CASSLAVLAGVWEETQYF
J gene: TRBJ2-5
V gene: TRBV7-2

CDR3 protein: CASSLQGAVETQYF
J gene: TRBJ2-5
V gene: TRBV6-5

CDR3 protein: CASSLTSTDTQYF
J gene: TRBJ2-3
V gene: TRBV28

CDR3 protein: CASSNYNEQFF
J gene: TRBJ2-1
V gene: TRBV14

CDR3 protein: CSVIRIASYEQYF
J gene: TRBJ2-7
V gene: TRBV29-1

CDR3 protein: CASSFFRDLYEQYF
J gene: TRBJ2-7
V gene: TRBV12-3/TRBV12-4

CDR3 protein: CATSIRAYSNQPQHF
J gene: TRBJ1-5
V gene: TRBV15

CDR3 protein: CASSVEPGWTYEQYF
J gene: TRBJ2-7
V gene: TRBV9

CDR3 protein: CASSPTTGHRYEQYF
J gene: TRBJ2-7
V gene: TRBV9

CDR3 protein: CASSLQGAPYNEQFF
J gene: TRBJ2-1
V gene: TRBV7-9

CDR3 protein: CSAHGVTSGTAYEQYF
J gene: TRBJ2-7
V gene: TRBV29-1

CDR3 protein: CASSRTQGGQETQYF
J gene: TRBJ2-5
V gene: TRBV7-9

CDR3 protein: CASSLRHEQGGPLGQPQHF
J gene: TRBJ1-5
V gene: TRBV13

CDR3 protein: CASSLFTGTYSEQYF
J gene: TRBJ2-7
V gene: TRBV5-1

CDR3 protein: CSVETGGYGYTF
J gene: TRBJ1-2
V gene: TRBV29-1

CDR3 protein: CASSLASGPNTEAFF
J gene: TRBJ1-1
V gene: TRBV7-6

CDR3 protein: CASSLGGLAGDEQYF
J gene: TRBJ2-7
V gene: TRBV5-1

CDR3 protein: CASSYVPSPYGYTF
J gene: TRBJ1-2
V gene: TRBV6-6

CDR3 protein: CASTRVGASYNEQFF
J gene: TRBJ2-1
V gene: TRBV5-6

CDR3 protein: CASSASGSLVGSEKLFF
J gene: TRBJ1-4
V gene: TRBV9

CDR3 protein: CASSQLDRFPYNEQFF
J gene: TRBJ2-1
V gene: TRBV23-1

CDR3 protein: CASSQDLVSGMEQFF
J gene: TRBJ2-1
V gene: TRBV4-3

CDR3 protein: CSVDGTGGADTQYF
J gene: TRBJ2-3
V gene: TRBV29-1

CDR3 protein: CSVVRGSEQFF
J gene: TRBJ2-1
V gene: TRBV29-1

CDR3 protein: CASSSQTGKGSYEQYF
J gene: TRBJ2-7
V gene: TRBV13

CDR3 protein: CASSSTPTTRGSDTQYF
J gene: TRBJ2-3
V gene: TRBV5-5

CDR3 protein: CASSYSGTSDYEQYF
J gene: TRBJ2-7
V gene: TRBV4-1

CDR3 protein: CASSLQWSTEQFF
J gene: TRBJ2-1
V gene: TRBV7-9

CDR3 protein: CASSFRTGGYNGYTF
J gene: TRBJ1-2
V gene: TRBV11-2

CDR3 protein: CASSWGRASSDEQFF
J gene: TRBJ2-1
V gene: TRBV2

CDR3 protein: CSVVSVGNEQFF
J gene: TRBJ2-1
V gene: TRBV29-1

CDR3 protein: CASSLGFEAGELFF
J gene: TRBJ2-2
V gene: TRBV7-3

CDR3 protein: CASSVGVGTYEQYF
J gene: TRBJ2-7
V gene: TRBV7-8

CDR3 protein: CASSKSNQPQHF
J gene: TRBJ1-5
V gene: TRBV7-9

CDR3 protein: CASSLLTHEQYF
J gene: TRBJ2-7
V gene: TRBV27

CDR3 protein: CAAGNRRGAEAFF
J gene: TRBJ1-1
V gene: TRBV27

CDR3 protein: CASSYSTMAGGPESGELFF
J gene: TRBJ2-2
V gene: TRBV6-6

CDR3 protein: CSASGGSTDTQYF
J gene: TRBJ2-3
V gene: TRBV20-1

CDR3 protein: CASSLPGQGAQPQHF
J gene: TRBJ1-5
V gene: TRBV6-2/TRBV6-3

CDR3 protein: CSVRHLAHEQYF
J gene: TRBJ2-7
V gene: TRBV29-1

CDR3 protein: CATSRDLDTGELFF
J gene: TRBJ2-2
V gene: TRBV15

CDR3 protein: CASSSLGGQHYNEQFF
J gene: TRBJ2-1
V gene: TRBV21-1

CDR3 protein: CSAGLAFEQYF
J gene: TRBJ2-7
V gene: TRBV20-1

CDR3 protein: CASSLGTSEQYF
J gene: TRBJ2-7
V gene: TRBV7-2

CDR3 protein: CASSFSGVTYEQYF
J gene: TRBJ2-7
V gene: TRBV7-8

CDR3 protein: CSVSPTGRQNYEQYF
J gene: TRBJ2-7
V gene: TRBV29-1

CDR3 protein: CAGRAGPYEQYF
J gene: TRBJ2-7
V gene: TRBV11-2

CDR3 protein: CASSLGGQGAFGANVLTF
J gene: TRBJ2-6
V gene: TRBV28

CDR3 protein: CASSQYEGQGADGYTF
J gene: TRBJ1-2
V gene: TRBV14

CDR3 protein: CASSVGGGTEQYF
J gene: TRBJ2-7
V gene: TRBV9

CDR3 protein: CSVEGGYEKLFF
J gene: TRBJ1-4
V gene: TRBV29-1

CDR3 protein: CSARATGDRTYEQYF
J gene: TRBJ2-7
V gene: TRBV20-1

CDR3 protein: CATKEGPQETQYF
J gene: TRBJ2-5
V gene: TRBV15

CDR3 protein: CSAVPLSGGIYNEQFF
J gene: TRBJ2-1
V gene: TRBV29-1

CDR3 protein: CSVDSGTAYEQYF
J gene: TRBJ2-7
V gene: TRBV29-1

CDR3 protein: CASVDTRAHEQYF
J gene: TRBJ2-7
V gene: TRBV7-8